This T cell receptor beta chain was retrieved from a study of T cell responses to AZD1222 COVID-19 vaccine. Sequenced by immunoSEQ multiplex PCR; TCRdb stores in-frame clones only, minus some. The profile shows 90,000 to 120,000 clones, around 90% of them singletons. This CDR3 has 13 amino acids. Trimming pared 5 bases from V and 3 bases from J, leaving 8 bases between. The germline V gene encodes CDR1 MNHEY and CDR2 SVGAGI. This clonotype was sampled from an adult in good health. The genes are TRBV6-5 and TRBJ1-3; D unresolved. Sequences were derived from peripheral blood, sampled on day 0 of MenACWY control vaccination. The CDR3 nucleotides read TGTGCCAGCAGTCGGCTGAGTGGAAACACCATATATTTT. Its protein product is CASSRLSGNTIYF.